This paragraph covers one T cell receptor (beta chain) sequence. The target antigen is unknown. The CDR3 loop spans 13 amino acids. Germline assignment: CDR1 SGHTA and CDR2 FQGTGA. J gave up 5 bases and V 5 bases, and 4 bases lay outside the gene matches. This sample is drawn from a study of cytomegalovirus exposure and HLA in healthy donors. The PCR made use of 60 Vbeta and 13 Jbeta primers. Produced via immunoSEQ multiplex PCR; TCRdb's table is partial and in-frame only. The sample carries 75,000 to 80,000 clones, around three quarters recorded once. Findings and caveats of the study: The authors assumed roughly uniform sequencing depth across donors for presence/absence analyses.

The clonotype originates from a male donor in good health and CMV-seronegative. This chain links TRBV7-3 with TRBJ2-7; 9 bases fit TRBD1. Sequencing was carried out using PBMCs. For the CDR3, the DNA is TGTGCCAGCAGCAAGGGGACAGGGAACGAGCAGTACTTC. This translates into CASSKGTGNEQYF.